This T cell receptor beta chain was identified during a study of T cells after yellow fever vaccination. At least ten counts were recorded for this clonotype. What it recognizes is unknown. CDR3 size: 15 residues. Germline loops: CDR1 SGHTA, CDR2 FQGNSA. V was clipped by 5 bases and J by 5 bases, with 17 bases between them. General study results and limits: Weaker overall, the secondary response nonetheless peaked faster (day 5 versus 15).

Using its own MiXCR run on the 5' RACE reads, TCRdb lists one record per CDR3 protein. The sample shows just under 600,000 distinct CDR3 sequences, approximately 15% of them seen only once. The material was PBMCs, obtained on the day of the yellow fever booster vaccination. The sequence was obtained from a man aged 25-45 years who received the YFV17D yellow fever vaccine. V and J are TRBV7-2 and TRBJ2-3; D is unresolved. CDR3 DNA sequence: TGTGCCAGCAGCGAAGGCCTGTTGCGGAGAGATACGCAGTATTTT. Residues: CASSEGLLRRDTQYF.